This T cell receptor (beta chain) was obtained from a study of blood T cell repertoires in COVID-19. Looked up from germline, CDR1 is LNHDA and CDR2 is SQIVND (reference sequence). The CDR3 length is 16 residues. V shed 5 bases and J 1 base; nucleotides not matched to a gene: 10. Per the original methods: From reference gene primer amplification, estimates of nucleated cell counts were derived. Profiling relied on immunoSEQ multiplex PCR, and the TCRdb table lists in-frame clones only, not all of them. V and J calls and clone size are given by that table; D and trimming were obtained from the DNA. The sample includes some 370,000 clones, roughly 87% seen only once; the top ten take 5% to 6%.

The TCR sequence derives from a woman aged 50 to 60 who had recovered from COVID-19. The chain uses TRBV19 and TRBJ2-5, with TRBD2 identical over 7 bases. The sequenced sample was PBMCs or T cells enriched from blood (not recorded which). CDR3 bases: TGTGCCAGTAGTGTGACTAGCCTGGGGGTCCAAGAGACCCAGTACTTC. Translated: CASSVTSLGVQETQYF.